The 5 T cell receptor beta chains presented below share a single source sample, sequenced in a study of cytomegalovirus exposure and HLA in healthy donors. Vbeta (60) and Jbeta (13) primers were used in the PCR. Produced via immunoSEQ multiplex PCR; TCRdb's table is partial and in-frame only. Among about 99,000 clones, over 75% were seen once, and the ten largest hold about 5.4%. Sequencing was performed on PBMCs. The receptor source for this set is a woman aged 18-29 years in good health and CMV-seropositive.

The CDR3 spells CASSYLSPHESNEQFF. CDR3 DNA sequence: TGTGCCAGCAGTTACTTAAGCCCCCATGAGAGCAATGAGCAGTTCTTC. The J gene is TRBJ2-1, the V gene TRBV6-6; D unresolved. The CDR3 spans 16 residues. V dropped 1 base and J dropped 6 bases, with 16 bases sitting between them. Germline CDR1 and CDR2: MNHNY and SVGAGI (reference sequence).

The chain links TRBV6-5 to TRBJ1-3; D is perhaps TRBD1 (5 bases). This CDR3 has 15 amino acids. With 8 bases removed from V and 3 bases from J, the gap between germline ends came to 17 bases. Germline CDR1 MNHEY, CDR2 SVGAGI. The CDR3 protein is CASARGKGFGNTIYF. The CDR3 DNA sequence: TGTGCCAGCGCTAGGGGCAAGGGCTTTGGAAACACCATATATTTT.

This chain connects TRBV7-8 to TRBJ2-2; possibly TRBD1 for D (6 bases). The CDR3 is made up of 15 amino acids. Trimming left V 3 bases short and J 6 bases short, with 14 bases between. Looked up from germline, CDR1 is SGHVS and CDR2 is FQNEAQ. The CDR3 spells CASSLRDIISGELFF. For the CDR3, the DNA is TGTGCCAGCAGCTTGAGGGACATAATATCCGGGGAGCTGTTTTTT.

This chain links TRBV10-3 with TRBJ1-5; a possible D gene is TRBD1 (5 bases). Per the germline V gene, CDR1 is ENHRY and CDR2 is SYGVKD. The CDR3 is 13 amino acids. Trimming pared 9 bases from V and 3 bases from J, leaving 12 bases between. The CDR3 nucleotides read TGTGCCATTGGTTGGGGGGACAATCAGCCCCAGCATTTT. Encoded protein: CAIGWGDNQPQHF.

The chain combines TRBV6-5 with TRBJ1-1; D possibly corresponds to TRBD1 (6 bases). V gave up 6 bases and J gave up 1 base, with 15 bases separating them. CDR3 size: 15 residues. CDR1 and CDR2 (germline): MNHEY, SVGAGI. CDR3 loop: CASSPVTGTNTEAFF. The CDR3 bases are TGTGCCAGCAGCCCCGTGACAGGAACGAACACTGAAGCTTTCTTT.